This T cell receptor beta chain is from a study of blood T cell repertoires in COVID-19. Overall study: Researchers got acute and convalescent COVID-19 samples from the United States, Italy and Spain. From T cells, B-cell-depleted T cells, or PBMCs came the material, which was cDNA or gDNA.

The CDR3 totals 14 residues. V dropped 5 bases and J dropped 3 bases, with 14 bases sitting between them. Germline V gives CDR1 MNHEY, CDR2 SVGAGI. Original handling: Reference gene primer amplification gave nucleated cell count estimates. Clones were read by immunoSEQ multiplex PCR, and TCRdb kept only the in-frame ones, dropping some. V and J calls plus clone size are reproduced from that table; the DNA served to infer D and trimming. This sample has 25,000 to 30,000 clones, with roughly 94% found just once. This chain links TRBV6-5 with TRBJ2-7, with D perhaps TRBD1 (6 bases). This receptor was identified in a human donor with active COVID-19. The donor label of this sample is uncertain. Sequenced: peripheral blood. The CDR3, as DNA: TGTGCCAGCAGTCCCATCCAACAGGGCTACGAGCAGTACTTC. It translates to CASSPIQQGYEQYF.